Listed below are T cell receptor beta chains from one sample, sequenced in a study of T-cell memory formation after mild COVID-19. One entry per CDR3 protein results from TCRdb running MiXCR on the 5' RACE reads. The sample includes over 30,000 distinct CDR3 sequences, over 10% of them seen just once. Material for sequencing was PBMCs or a T cell subset sorted from them (not recorded which). These receptors were collected from a young man who had mild COVID-19 (a few samples of this study predate the infection). Cell type and time point are not known. Both conserved end residues are part of each CDR3. The order of the fields is V gene, J gene, D gene, clone size, CDR3 length, CDR3 DNA, CDR3 protein. D genes are given only for firm matches. Clone size appears in some rows only: once, few, many, or a class for an expanded clone.

TRBV4-1	TRBJ2-2	TRBD2	many	20	TGCGCCAGCAGCCAAGATCATGCACTAGCGGGGGGCTCGAACACCGGGGAGCTGTTTTTT	CASSQDHALAGGSNTGELFF
TRBV18	TRBJ2-7	-	many	15	TGTGCCAGCTCACCCCGAGGGGGTGCAGCCTACGAGCAGTACTTC	CASSPRGGAAYEQYF
TRBV29-1	TRBJ1-1	-	-	13	TGCAGCGTTGAACCCGGGGAGAGCACTGAAGCTTTCTTT	CSVEPGESTEAFF
TRBV4-3	TRBJ1-4	TRBD1	many	16	TGCGCCAGCAGCCGACGACAGGGGGAAATTGTAGAAAAACTGTTTTTT	CASSRRQGEIVEKLFF
TRBV6-6	TRBJ1-4	-	many	17	TGTGCCAGCTATCCCGAACCAGGGAGTGCAACTAATGAAAAACTGTTTTTT	CASYPEPGSATNEKLFF
TRBV18	TRBJ2-1	-	-	13	TGTGCCAGCTCACCACCCACCCCAAGTGAGCAGTTCTTC	CASSPPTPSEQFF
TRBV7-9	TRBJ1-1	-	many	13	TGTGCCAGCAGCCCCTTGGGGAACACTGAAGCTTTCTTT	CASSPLGNTEAFF
TRBV18	TRBJ2-5	-	many	15	TGTGCCAGCTCAGGGGACCTGACGTCCCAAGAGACCCAGTACTTC	CASSGDLTSQETQYF
TRBV19	TRBJ2-2	-	many	14	TGTGCCAGTAGTACTCGACCGAACACCGGGGAGCTGTTTTTT	CASSTRPNTGELFF
TRBV29-1	TRBJ1-3	-	many	14	TGCAGCGTTGAAGATCCGGTTAATGGTATTACCATATATTTT	CSVEDPVNGITIYF
TRBV4-2	TRBJ2-3	TRBD2	many	17	TGTGCCAGCAGCCAATCCCGGTCCAGCGGGGGGGCAAATACGCAGTATTTT	CASSQSRSSGGANTQYF
TRBV7-2	TRBJ2-7	TRBD2	few	14	TGTGCCAGCAGCCCCTATATGGAGGCTAGCGGACCTTACTTC	CASSPYMEASGPYF
TRBV5-4	TRBJ2-4	-	many	15	TGTGCCAGCAGCTTCCTGGGCCAGGGCAAAAACATTCAGTACTTC	CASSFLGQGKNIQYF
TRBV6-1	TRBJ2-1	-	few	17	TGTGCCAGCAGTCGCCCCCTAGTCCAAAGCTCCTACAATGAGCAGTTCTTC	CASSRPLVQSSYNEQFF
TRBV19	TRBJ2-6	-	many	13	TGTGCCAGTACCATCTCTGGGGCCAACGTCCTGACTTTC	CASTISGANVLTF
TRBV10-3	TRBJ2-5	-	-	15	TGTGCCATCGGGGGGTATCGGGGGGCTGGCGAGACCCAGTACTTC	CAIGGYRGAGETQYF
TRBV2	TRBJ2-3	-	-	15	TGTGCCAGCAGCGCCGGGACCGCTAGCACAGATACGCAGTATTTT	CASSAGTASTDTQYF
TRBV6-6	TRBJ1-1	-	many	14	TGTGCCAGCAGTTACGGAGACGGATACACTGAAGCTTTCTTT	CASSYGDGYTEAFF
TRBV18	TRBJ2-1	-	many	12	TGTGCCAGCTCACCCAATTACAATGAGCAGTTCTTC	CASSPNYNEQFF
TRBV10-1	TRBJ1-1	TRBD1	many	11	TGCGCCAGCAGTGGGGGACAGGGTACTTTCTTT	CASSGGQGTFF
TRBV5-1	TRBJ2-2	-	many	14	TGCGCCAGCAGCTTGACAGCGAACACCGGGGAGCTGTTTTTT	CASSLTANTGELFF
TRBV4-3	TRBJ2-3	-	-	16	TGCGCCAGCAGCAGCGGGTGGTCGATGGACACAGATACGCAGTATTTT	CASSSGWSMDTDTQYF
TRBV28	TRBJ2-4	TRBD1	many	18	TGTGCCAGCAGTTTTTTAGTGGCAACGGACAGGGGCGAAAACATTCAGTACTTC	CASSFLVATDRGENIQYF
TRBV7-8	TRBJ1-5	-	many	15	TGTGCCAGCAGCTTAGGAACCGGTGAGGGCGGCCCCCAGCATTTT	CASSLGTGEGGPQHF
TRBV7-6	TRBJ1-4	-	many	12	TGTGCCAGCAGCGCTAGTCGGGAAAAACTGTTTTTT	CASSASREKLFF
TRBV7-2	TRBJ2-7	-	many	13	TGTGCCAGCAGAGGTCGGGCACCCTACGAGCAGTACTTC	CASRGRAPYEQYF
TRBV5-1	TRBJ2-5	-	many	13	TGCGCCAGCAGCCCGGGCCCCCAAGAGACCCAGTACTTC	CASSPGPQETQYF
TRBV12-3/TRBV12-4	TRBJ1-5	-	many	16	TGTGCCAGCAGTTATAGCCCCGCAGGGTTGAGTCAGCCCCAGCATTTT	CASSYSPAGLSQPQHF
TRBV30	TRBJ1-6	TRBD1	many	15	TGTGCCTGGAGCCTTCTGGACAGGGAAGACTCACCCCTCCACTTT	CAWSLLDREDSPLHF